The 24 T cell receptor beta chains below were found in one sample sequenced in a study of regulatory T cells in long-lasting Graves disease. Specified time point: newly diagnosed GD, antithyroid drugs for less than 3 months. Researchers made the TCR library from RNA that was extracted from PBMCs. To make TCR beta libraries, researchers used iRepertoire HTBI primers and Arm-PCR of CDR3 regions. A single record per CDR3 protein comes from TCRdb applying MiXCR to the multiplex PCR reads. The table shows around 400,000 distinct CDR3 sequences, with about 11% occurring only once. These same records also appear under a second study, on T cells in Graves' hyperthyroidism and ophthalmopathy.

The sequences come from peripheral blood mononuclear cells (PBMCs), collected at new diagnosis, from a patient treated with antithyroid drugs. The receptors originated from a woman aged 18-35 years with Graves disease.

A few counts support this clonotype. CDR3: CASSYHRVGAEAFF. CDR3 in DNA: TGTGCCAGCAGCTACCACAGGGTTGGCGCTGAAGCTTTCTTT. This chain uses TRBV7-2 with TRBJ1-1, with a possible D match to TRBD1 (6 bases). The V and J ends lost 4 bases and 6 bases respectively, with 15 bases between them. Germline V gives CDR1 SGHTA, CDR2 FQGNSA. This CDR3 is built from 14 residues.

This clonotype showed up just a few times. The rearrangement links TRBV20-1 to TRBJ2-7; perhaps D is TRBD1 or TRBD2 (7 bases each). Trimming took 0 bases from V and 2 from J, leaving 17 bases between them. Germline CDR1 is DFQATT and CDR2 is SNEGSKA (reference sequence). The length of the CDR3 is 16 residues. The CDR3 reads CSARDPAQGRAYEQYF. In DNA, the CDR3 is TGCAGTGCTAGAGATCCGGCACAGGGGAGGGCCTACGAGCAGTACTTC.

Many counts were recorded for this clonotype. This chain uses TRBV28 with TRBJ2-4, with 9 bases fitting TRBD1. The CDR3 extends over 16 amino acids. The V and J ends lost 6 bases and 6 bases, in that order; junction bases with no gene match: 12. Looked up from germline, CDR1 is MDHEN and CDR2 is SYDVKM. This CDR3 is CASRLIRDREPNIQYF. The CDR3 nucleotides are TGTGCCAGCAGACTGATCCGGGACAGGGAGCCAAACATTCAGTACTTC.

In this sample, this clonotype turned up many times. The J gene is TRBJ2-7, the V gene TRBV2; either TRBD1 or TRBD2 may fit D (5 bases each). This CDR3 comprises 11 residues. The V gene lost 4 bases and the J gene lost 6 bases, with 7 bases spanning the gap. CDR1 SNHLY and CDR2 FYNNEI come from the germline V gene. The CDR3 region is CASSAGGEQYV. The CDR3, as DNA: TGTGCCAGCAGTGCTGGGGGCGAGCAGTACGTC.

This clonotype was seen a handful of times. The chain combines TRBV29-1 with TRBJ1-1; 8 bases align to TRBD1. V was clipped by 6 bases and J by 2 bases; unmatched bases: 11. The CDR3 covers 15 residues. Germline V CDR1 and CDR2: SQVTM, ANQGSEA. The CDR3 DNA follows: TGCAGCGTCCTCTTATTACAGGGGGGAAACACTGAAGCTTTCTTT. It encodes CSVLLLQGGNTEAFF.

This clonotype was detected many times. This chain uses TRBV18 with TRBJ1-2; TRBD1 matches 8 bases. Per the germline V gene, CDR1 is KGHSH and CDR2 is LQKENI. Unmatched junction bases numbered 8, after V lost 1 base and J lost 7 bases. The CDR3 spans 15 residues. CDR3: CASSPLQGASRGYTF. The CDR3 nucleotides read TGTGCCAGCTCACCACTTCAGGGGGCTTCTCGTGGCTACACCTTC.

At least ten counts were recorded for this clonotype. CDR3 DNA: TGTGCCAGCAGCCTCACCCCTCATTGGGCGACCTCCTACAATGAGCAGTTCTTC. This sequence encodes CASSLTPHWATSYNEQFF. The chain has TRBV7-2 and TRBJ2-1; D not resolved. V lost 5 bases and J 0 bases, leaving 20 bases between the germline ends. This CDR3 comprises 18 residues. From germline, CDR1 is SGHTA and CDR2 FQGNSA.

This clonotype has at least ten counts. V and J are TRBV4-3 and TRBJ2-3; TRBD2 matches at 7 bases. CDR1 LGHNA and CDR2 YSLEER come from the germline V gene. Trimming at V came to 0 bases and at J to 1 base, leaving 4 bases not matched to a gene. The CDR3 is 16 residues long. The CDR3 DNA follows: TGCGCCAGCAGCCAAGATAGCGCGGGGGGCACAGATACGCAGTATTTT. It yields the protein CASSQDSAGGTDTQYF.

Regarding this clonotype: It differs at one base from a far larger clone, so likely a read error. The V and J genes are TRBV2 and TRBJ2-3; D gene unclear. The end of the DNA aligns better with TRBJ2-1, so the J call may be wrong. The V gene's germline CDR1 is SNHLY and CDR2 FYNNEI. The CDR3 is 10 amino acids. The CDR3 spells CASSGVGQFF. CDR3 sequence (DNA): TGTGCCAGCAGTGGGGTTGGGCAGTTCTTC.

This clonotype has a handful of counts. The CDR3 nucleotides read TGCAGCGTTCGACAGGAAAACACCGGGGAGCTGTTTTTT. Translating gives CSVRQENTGELFF. The chain joins TRBV29-1 to TRBJ2-2, with a possible D match to TRBD1 (6 bases). CDR1 is SQVTM, CDR2 ANQGSEA, per germline. V dropped 5 bases and J dropped 2 bases, with 9 bases sitting between them. The CDR3 sequence is 13 residues long.

V usage is TRBV27 and J usage is TRBJ1-4; D ambiguous. The CDR3 runs to 15 residues. The germline V gene has CDR1 MNHEY and CDR2 SMNVEV (reference sequence). Trimming cost V 4 bases and J 5 bases, with 14 bases left between them. The CDR3 loop reads CASSSSRVGNEKLFF. The CDR3 DNA is TGTGCCAGCAGTTCGTCCCGGGTAGGGAATGAAAAACTGTTTTTT.

The chain combines TRBV5-1 with TRBJ1-6; weak D call: TRBD1 (6 bases). The CDR3 has 15 residues. The germline V and J ends were trimmed by 4 bases and 6 bases, with 14 bases remaining between them. Germline V gives CDR1 SGHRS, CDR2 YFSETQ. DNA for the CDR3: TGCGCCAGCAGCCAGGGGCGGGGGTTTAATTCACCCCTCCACTTT. The encoded protein is CASSQGRGFNSPLHF.

This clonotype showed up many times. The chain employs TRBV20-1 and TRBJ1-1, with D possibly TRBD1 on 6 matching bases. CDR1 and CDR2 (germline): DFQATT, SNEGSKA (reference sequence). The CDR3 has 14 residues. V was pared by 6 bases and J by 1 base, with 15 bases between. In nucleotides, the CDR3 is TGCAGTGCCAGACAGGAGGCTTGGAACACTGAAGCTTTCTTT. Protein: CSARQEAWNTEAFF.

This clonotype came up once. This rearrangement joins TRBV20-1 to TRBJ2-6; 7 positions match TRBD2. The CDR3 is 18 residues long. Germline V CDR1 and CDR2: DFQATT, SNEGSKA (reference sequence). Trimming took 3 bases from V and 0 from J; bases not matched to a gene: 11. The DNA of the CDR3 is TGCAGTGCTAGGATCCAGGGAGGGGACTTCTCTGGGGCCAACGTCCTGACTTTC. This translates into CSARIQGGDFSGANVLTF.

This chain joins TRBV19 and TRBJ1-2; 11 bases map to TRBD1. The V gene end was trimmed by 4 bases and the J gene end by 5 bases; junction bases not matched to a gene: 15. The germline gives CDR1 LNHDA, CDR2 SQIVND (reference sequence). This CDR3 is built from 18 residues. Written as DNA, the CDR3 is TGTGCCAGTAGTACCTCCCGGGACAGGGGGAGTCAATGGTATGGCTACACCTTC. It specifies CASSTSRDRGSQWYGYTF.

This clonotype was seen at least ten times. This chain links TRBV6-1 with TRBJ2-2; 9 bases match TRBD1. Per the germline V gene, CDR1 is MNHNS and CDR2 is SASEGT. This CDR3 has 15 residues. V was pared by 7 bases and J by 5 bases, with 8 bases of the junction left unmatched. CDR3 loop: CASKRTGVSTGELFF. DNA of the CDR3: TGTGCCAGCAAAAGGACAGGGGTCTCGACCGGGGAGCTGTTTTTT.

The sample holds many counts of this clonotype. The genes are TRBV2 and TRBJ2-1, with D unclear. The CDR3 loop spans 12 amino acids. Germline CDR1 is SNHLY and CDR2 is FYNNEI. Trimming left V 3 bases short and J 10 bases short, with 10 bases between. CDR3 nucleotides: TGTGCCAGCAGTGATTATCTGAACGAGCAGTTCTTC. Translating gives CASSDYLNEQFF.

In this sample, this clonotype turned up once. The chain uses TRBV15 and TRBJ1-2, with no clear D. The V gene lost 0 bases and the J gene lost 4 bases, with 18 bases spanning the gap. This CDR3 comprises 17 residues. The germline V gene encodes CDR1 LNHNV and CDR2 YYDKDF (reference sequence). CDR3: CATSRDATPGSFYGYTF. The CDR3 nucleotides read TGTGCCACCAGCAGAGATGCGACACCGGGATCCTTCTATGGCTACACCTTC.

Ten or more counts support this clonotype. The V and J genes are TRBV4-3 and TRBJ1-1; TRBD1 is a possible D gene (6 bases). Germline-derived CDR1 and CDR2 are LGHNA and YSLEER. V was clipped by 0 bases and J by 6 bases, with 14 bases between them. The CDR3 loop spans 15 amino acids. CDR3 nucleotides: TGCGCCAGCAGCCAAGATGGGGGCAGGGGCGCTGAAGCTTTCTTT. Amino acids: CASSQDGGRGAEAFF.

Regarding this clonotype: This may be a read error: a much more frequent sequence differs by one nucleotide. This chain uses TRBV2 with TRBJ2-5; 8 nucleotides match TRBD1. Germline CDR1 and CDR2: SNHLY and FYNNEI. The CDR3 runs 14 residues. The CDR3, as DNA: TGTGCCAGCAACCCGGACAGGGCTCAAGAGACCCAGAACTTC. Residues: CASNPDRAQETQNF.

The chain employs TRBV20-1 and TRBJ2-7; tentatively, D is TRBD1 or TRBD2 (5 bases each). Between the trimmed V and J ends, which lost 2 bases and 3 bases, there was a span of 14 bases. Germline-derived CDR1 and CDR2 are DFQATT and SNEGSKA (reference sequence). The CDR3 has 14 residues. This CDR3 reads CSARRGETIYEQYF. CDR3 in DNA: TGCAGTGCTAGAAGGGGAGAGACGATCTACGAGCAGTACTTC.

There are a few counts of this clonotype. The CDR3 here is CSSTTGASIEQYF. Here the CDR3 DNA reads TGCAGTTCAACCACGGGCGCGAGTATCGAGCAGTACTTC. This chain links TRBV20-1 with TRBJ2-7; D unclear. The germline CDR1 and CDR2 sequences are DFQATT and SNEGSKA (reference sequence). The length of the CDR3 is 13 residues. V was cut by 8 bases and J by 6 bases, with 20 bases left in between.

V is TRBV28 and J is TRBJ1-5, with unresolved D. The CDR3 loop spans 14 amino acids. Germline V lookup: CDR1 MDHEN, CDR2 SYDVKM. V lost 4 bases and J lost 0, with 7 bases in between. The CDR3 DNA reads as TGTGCCAGCAGTTACCCTTATAGCAATCAGCCCCAGCATTTT. Translation: CASSYPYSNQPQHF.

This clonotype was seen many times. The rearrangement joins TRBV12-3 or TRBV12-4 to TRBJ2-5; tentative D call: TRBD2 (5 bases). The CDR3 has 13 amino acids. Trimming cost V 5 bases and J 7 bases, with 14 bases left between them. The CDR3 is CASSPPPRGTQYF. CDR3 DNA: TGTGCCAGCAGTCCCCCTCCCCGGGGGACCCAGTACTTC.